Below, 2 T cell receptor beta chains from the same sample are listed, as sequenced in a study of response to subunit inactivated influenza vaccine. TCRdb used MiXCR to reprocess the RT-PCR reads, holding one entry per CDR3 protein. The sample holds some 200,000 distinct CDR3 sequences, roughly 12% seen once. The sample was also linked to a second study, of T cells expressing NK-cell markers. From that report: As the method of synthesis, 5'RACE template switching with UMIs yielded TCR beta cDNA.

Here the sequenced sample was CD8+ T cells sorted from PBMCs, taken roughly 13 days after vaccination. These receptors were obtained from a middle-aged man who received an inactivated influenza vaccine.

V usage is TRBV7-9 and J usage is TRBJ2-5; D remains ambiguous. The germline CDR1 and CDR2 sequences are SEHNR and FQNEAQ (reference sequence). CDR3 length: 15 amino acids. Trimming shortened V by 1 base and J by 1 base, and 10 bases separated the two germline ends. DNA of the CDR3: TGTGCCAGCAGCTTAGGCCCGGATTTCCAAGAGACCCAGTACTTC. Translation gives CASSLGPDFQETQYF.

The chain is built from TRBV6-5 and TRBJ1-4; D remains ambiguous. Deletions cut 0 bases from V and 7 bases from J, with 9 bases between. Germline values: CDR1 MNHEY, CDR2 SVGAGI. This CDR3 is built from 14 residues. CDR3 region: CASSYSFSLEKLFF. As DNA, the CDR3 is TGTGCCAGCAGTTACTCGTTTTCGCTTGAAAAACTGTTTTTT.